Below are 20 T cell receptor beta chains sequenced from a single sample in a study of response to subunit inactivated influenza vaccine. TCRdb passed the RT-PCR reads through MiXCR, listing each CDR3 protein once. This sample has roughly 550,000 distinct CDR3 sequences, with around a quarter found just once. These records were also assigned to another study, of T cells expressing NK-cell markers. Per that study: The TCR beta cDNA came from 5'RACE template switching with UMIs.

The source material was CD4+ T cells sorted from PBMCs, sampled 11 to 12 days after vaccination. The receptors here all came from a man aged 50 or older who received an inactivated influenza vaccine.

This sequence joins TRBV12-3 or TRBV12-4 and TRBJ1-2; no reliable D call. Deletions cut 4 bases from V and 8 bases from J, with 8 bases between. This CDR3 comprises 11 residues. The CDR3 spells CASSSTGGYTF. The CDR3 DNA is TGTGCCAGCAGTTCGACGGGCGGCTACACCTTC.

The V gene is TRBV4-1, the J gene TRBJ2-1, with unresolved D. Trimming took off 4 bases at V and 5 bases at J, with 15 bases between the two ends. The CDR3 is 15 residues long. Germline V gene sequence: CDR1 MGHRA, CDR2 YSYEKL. CDR3 sequence: CASSLRWVSNNEQFF. The CDR3 bases are TGCGCCAGCAGCCTCAGATGGGTCAGCAACAATGAGCAGTTCTTC.

There are many counts of this clonotype. The V call is TRBV7-8, the J call TRBJ2-1; 10 bases match TRBD2. Germline CDR1 SGHVS, CDR2 FQNEAQ. The CDR3 totals 17 residues. V dropped 1 base and J dropped 4; count of bases not matched to a gene: 7. CDR3 coding DNA: TGTGCCAGCAGCTTAGGGGCCGGGACTAGCGTGTACAATGAGCAGTTCTTC. It codes for CASSLGAGTSVYNEQFF.

This chain joins TRBV6-5 and TRBJ2-7, with TRBD2 identical over 7 bases. The CDR3 covers 14 residues. The ends lost 2 bases at V and 3 bases at J; junction bases unmatched: 4. CDR1 MNHEY and CDR2 SVGAGI come from the germline V gene. The chain's CDR3 is CASSYSGGVYEQYF. CDR3 sequence (DNA): TGTGCCAGCAGTTACAGTGGGGGGGTCTACGAGCAGTACTTC.

The rearrangement joins TRBV7-2 to TRBJ2-7, with D possibly being TRBD1 (6 bases). Between the trimmed V and J ends, which lost 2 bases and 0 bases, there was a span of 14 bases. Germline CDR1 and CDR2: SGHTA and FQGNSA. The CDR3 extends over 16 amino acids. CDR3 DNA sequence: TGTGCCAGCAGCTTATTGTTCCGGGACAACTCCTACGAGCAGTACTTC. Translation gives CASSLLFRDNSYEQYF.

V and J are TRBV6-1 and TRBJ2-7; 7 bases are shared with TRBD1. The J segment lost 3 bases and the V segment lost 2 bases, leaving 7 bases of the junction unmatched. This CDR3 comprises 15 residues. Per the germline V gene, CDR1 is MNHNS and CDR2 is SASEGT. CDR3 sequence (DNA): TGTGCCAGCAGTGAATGGTGGGACAGAGTCTACGAGCAGTACTTC. Translation gives CASSEWWDRVYEQYF.

V is TRBV21-1 and J is TRBJ2-1; TRBD1 is taken as the D call from the table, unchecked against the DNA. TRBV21-1 is a listed pseudogene. The CDR3 spans 16 residues. CDR3 sequence reads: CASSNFQRGPYNEQFF. The CDR3, as DNA: TGTGCCAGCAGCAATTTCCAGCGGGGGCCCTACAATGAGCAGTTCTTC.

The V and J genes are TRBV7-9 and TRBJ1-5; D gene uncertain. CDR1 is SEHNR and CDR2 is FQNEAQ in the germline V gene (reference sequence). The CDR3 extends over 15 amino acids. Trimming cost V 1 base and J 4 bases, with 11 bases left between them. CDR3 region: CASSLGEGENQPQHF. CDR3 DNA sequence: TGTGCCAGCAGCTTAGGAGAGGGCGAGAATCAGCCCCAGCATTTT.

V and J are TRBV6-5 and TRBJ2-3, with 8 positions matching TRBD2. Germline V gives CDR1 MNHEY, CDR2 SVGAGI. The CDR3 sequence is 16 residues long. The trim removed 4 bases at V and 0 bases at J, leaving 6 bases unmatched. CDR3 in DNA: TGTGCCAGCAGTTCCCGGAGCGGGGGTAGCACAGATACGCAGTATTTT. Its protein product is CASSSRSGGSTDTQYF.

This clonotype has ten or more counts. The rearrangement uses TRBV7-9 and TRBJ2-3, with TRBD2 matching over 8 bases. This CDR3 region has 15 residues. Unmatched junction bases numbered 2, after V lost 2 bases and J lost 1 base. Per the germline V gene, CDR1 is SEHNR and CDR2 is FQNEAQ (reference sequence). The CDR3, as DNA: TGTGCCAGCAGCTTAAGTAGCGGGGGCACAGATACGCAGTATTTT. Its translation: CASSLSSGGTDTQYF. Filled out from reference TRBV7-9 and TRBJ2-3, the complete variable domain reads DTGVSQNPRHKITKRGQNVTFRCDPISEHNRLYWYRQTLGQGPEFLTYFQNEAQLEKSRLLSDRFSAERPKGSFSTLEIQRTEQGDSAMYLCASSLSSGGTDTQYFGPGTRLTVL.

This CDR3 is CASSFRGGNEKLFF. The CDR3 DNA follows: TGTGCCAGCAGCTTTAGGGGCGGAAATGAAAAACTGTTTTTT. V gene TRBV7-8 combines with J gene TRBJ1-4, with D perhaps TRBD1 (5 bases). Germline assignment: CDR1 SGHVS and CDR2 FQNEAQ. The CDR3 is made up of 14 amino acids. Trimming cost V 3 bases and J 5 bases, with 10 bases left between them.

This clonotype has a handful of counts. The V and J genes are TRBV20-1 and TRBJ2-1; D is undetermined. The CDR3 length is 14 residues. The V gene lost 2 bases and the J gene lost 0 bases, with 8 bases spanning the gap. Germline V CDR1 and CDR2: DFQATT, SNEGSKA (reference sequence). The CDR3 sequence: CSARQVGSYNEQFF. In nucleotides, the CDR3 is TGCAGTGCTAGACAAGTAGGCTCCTACAATGAGCAGTTCTTC.

This clonotype was counted between two and nine times. The CDR3 bases are TGCAGTGCGACGACAGGGGGCTTGGGGATGAACACTGAAGCTTTCTTT. It specifies CSATTGGLGMNTEAFF. The rearrangement uses TRBV20-1 and TRBJ1-1, with 10 nucleotides matching TRBD1. Trimming at V came to 6 bases and at J to 0 bases, leaving 10 bases not matched to a gene. CDR3 length: 16 amino acids. In germline, CDR1 is DFQATT, CDR2 SNEGSKA (reference sequence).

The J gene is TRBJ2-1, the V gene TRBV11-1, with D perhaps being TRBD1 or TRBD2 (6 bases each). V lost 5 bases to trimming and J lost 2 bases, with 16 bases between them. The CDR3 is 16 amino acids. From germline, CDR1 is SGHAT and CDR2 FQDESV (reference sequence). This CDR3 is CASSVPGGRAYNEQFF. Written as DNA, the CDR3 is TGTGCCAGCAGCGTCCCCGGGGGCCGGGCCTACAATGAGCAGTTCTTC.

A few counts support this clonotype. V gene TRBV29-1 combines with J gene TRBJ2-3; no clear D gene. V gave up 4 bases and J gave up 0 bases, with 8 bases separating them. CDR1 and CDR2 (germline): SQVTM, ANQGSEA. This CDR3 is 13 amino acids long. The CDR3 DNA reads TGCAGCGTTGGGCAGATAAGCACAGATACGCAGTATTTT. Amino acids: CSVGQISTDTQYF.

The sample holds a few counts of this clonotype. This chain links TRBV20-1 with TRBJ2-7; D is ambiguous. Trimming removed 0 bases at V and 3 bases at J, with 15 bases between. This CDR3 region has 15 residues. From germline, CDR1 is DFQATT and CDR2 SNEGSKA (reference sequence). CDR3 residues: CSARDLITLHYEQYF. CDR3 DNA sequence: TGCAGTGCTAGAGATCTTATCACACTGCACTACGAGCAGTACTTC.

This clonotype was observed once. The chain carries TRBV20-1 and TRBJ2-5, with D perhaps TRBD1 or TRBD2 (5 bases each). The CDR3 totals 14 residues. Germline assignment: CDR1 DFQATT and CDR2 SNEGSKA (reference sequence). Trimming pared 5 bases from V and 2 bases from J, leaving 15 bases between. In nucleotides, the CDR3 is TGCAGTGCTGGGGGACGGTTCCGTCAAGAGACCCAGTACTTC. Its translation is CSAGGRFRQETQYF.

Only a few counts were recorded for this clonotype. The chain couples TRBV7-2 to TRBJ1-1, with D possibly TRBD1 on 5 matching bases. CDR3 length equals 14 residues. Germline loops: CDR1 SGHTA, CDR2 FQGNSA. The V end lost 6 bases, the J end lost 5 bases, and 16 bases lay between the germline ends. CDR3 DNA sequence: TGTGCCAGCAGTCTCCAGGGAGGGGCGACTGAAGCTTTCTTT. It encodes CASSLQGGATEAFF.

The gene calls are TRBV7-9 and TRBJ2-7, with D perhaps TRBD1 (5 bases). The V end lost 5 bases, the J end lost 0 bases, and 17 bases lay between the germline ends. Germline V gene lookup returns CDR1 SEHNR and CDR2 FQNEAQ (reference sequence). The CDR3 is made up of 16 amino acids. For the CDR3, the DNA is TGTGCCAGCAGCCCCCGGACAAGGCCTTTCTCCTACGAGCAGTACTTC. It yields the protein CASSPRTRPFSYEQYF.

This clonotype appeared a few times. The chain couples TRBV5-1 to TRBJ2-4; TRBD1 aligns across 8 bases. This CDR3 is 19 amino acids long. The V gene end was trimmed by 3 bases and the J gene end by 2 bases; junction bases not matched to a gene: 16. Germline CDR1 and CDR2: SGHRS and YFSETQ. CDR3 in DNA: TGCGCCAGCAGCTCACTCCCGAACGGACAGGGAAGGACCAAAAACATTCAGTACTTC. Its translation: CASSSLPNGQGRTKNIQYF.